These T cell receptor beta chains were read from a single sample in a study of cytotoxic CD8 clonotypes in ibrutinib-treated CLL. Clones were sequenced by immunoSEQ multiplex PCR, and TCRdb holds only the in-frame ones, with some missing. The data hold approximately 74,000 clones, with around 81% observed a single time. The source was PBMCs, collected at disease progression, from a patient treated with ibrutinib. These receptors were collected from a human donor with chronic lymphocytic leukemia. Both conserved end residues are part of each CDR3. D genes are given only for firm matches. Expanded clones get a size class; other rows say once, few or many, or leave the size out.

>.|.|TRBV7-9|TRBJ1-3
TGTGCCAGCAGCTTTGACAGGATGAGAGGAAACACCATATATTTT
CASSFDRMRGNTIYF
>.|.|TRBV7-2|TRBJ1-5
TGTGCCAGCAGCCAACCGGGGACCAGCAATCAGCCCCAGCATTTT
CASSQPGTSNQPQHF
>.|.|TRBV28|TRBJ2-5
TGTGCCAGCAGTTTCGGGGGAAGGATAGGAGAGACCCAGTACTTC
CASSFGGRIGETQYF
>.|.|TRBV18|TRBJ2-1
TGTGCCAGCTCACCAACTCCGAGCTCCTACAATGAGCAGTTCTTC
CASSPTPSSYNEQFF
>.|.|TRBV7-9|TRBJ1-1
TGTGCCAGCAGGTCAACCGGACGTCACACTGAAGCTTTCTTT
CASRSTGRHTEAFF
>.|few|TRBV5-1|TRBJ2-7
TGCGCCAGCAGCAAACAGGACTCGATTTACGAGCAGTACTTC
CASSKQDSIYEQYF
>TRBD2|.|TRBV11-2|TRBJ2-1
TGTGCCAGCAGCCCCGAACTAGCGGTCGACGAGCAGTTCTTC
CASSPELAVDEQFF
>TRBD2|.|TRBV13|TRBJ2-2
TGTGCCAGCAGCTTAGTTGGTCGGCGGGAGTACACCGGGGAGCTGTTTTTT
CASSLVGRREYTGELFF
>.|.|TRBV2|TRBJ2-5
TGTGCCAGCAGTGAAGCGCAGCTGTTAGAGACCCAGTACTTC
CASSEAQLLETQYF
>.|few|TRBV7-2|TRBJ1-2
TGTGCCAGCAGCTTTCGGTTCTATGGCTACACCTTC
CASSFRFYGYTF
>TRBD1|.|TRBV2|TRBJ1-5
TGTGCCAGCAGCACAGGACAGGGCGATCAGCCCCAGCATTTT
CASSTGQGDQPQHF
>.|few|TRBV19|TRBJ1-2
TGTGCCAGTAGTATGGACGGACTTTCGAACTATGGCTACACCTTC
CASSMDGLSNYGYTF
>TRBD1|.|TRBV9|TRBJ2-3
TGTGCCAGCACCCCGGGACAGGGGGCGCCGAAAGATACGCAGTATTTT
CASTPGQGAPKDTQYF
>.|.|TRBV30|TRBJ2-5
TGTGCCTGGAGTGTTAACAGGGCTGAGACCCAGTACTTC
CAWSVNRAETQYF
>.|.|TRBV9|TRBJ2-3
TGTGCCAGCAACCCGGTCTCGAAGGCGGATACGCAGTATTTT
CASNPVSKADTQYF
>.|.|TRBV30|TRBJ1-3
TGTGCCTGGGTCCGTGGAGTGCCCTACCACAGCAACGGTTTTAGCTCTGGAAACACCATATATTTT
CAWVRGVPYHSNGFSSGNTIYF
>TRBD1|.|TRBV25-1|TRBJ1-1
TGTGCCAGCAGTGAATCGACAGGGGCAACTGAAGCTTTCTTT
CASSESTGATEAFF
>TRBD1|.|TRBV30|TRBJ2-1
TGTGCCTGGAGGTCCCCCGGGACAGACTACAATGAGCAGTTCTTC
CAWRSPGTDYNEQFF
>.|once|TRBV29-1|TRBJ1-2
TGCAGCGGAGGGCCCCTGCGTCATGGGGATACATATGGCTACACCTTC
CSGGPLRHGDTYGYTF
>.|few|TRBV6-6|TRBJ1-6
TGTGCCAGCAGTTACTCGGGCAATAATTCACCCCTCCACTTT
CASSYSGNNSPLHF
>TRBD2|.|TRBV19|TRBJ2-5
TGTGCCAGTAGTCTAGGACTAGCGGGAGCGAGGACCCAGTACTTC
CASSLGLAGARTQYF
>.|few|TRBV25-1|TRBJ1-1
TGTGCCAGCAGTGAATTGACGGAGATGAACACTGAAGCTTTCTTT
CASSELTEMNTEAFF
>.|.|TRBV5-4|TRBJ2-1
TGTGCCAGCAGCTTGCTCGGGAGTGGCTACAATGAGCAGTTCTTC
CASSLLGSGYNEQFF
>.|.|TRBV4-1|TRBJ2-1
TGCGCCAGCAGCCAAGGCGAGGGAGCCCCTTACAATGAGCAGTTCTTC
CASSQGEGAPYNEQFF
>.|once|TRBV27|TRBJ2-5
TGTGCCAGCAGTTTATTTGGATCCCTAGAGACCCAGTACTTC
CASSLFGSLETQYF
>.|.|TRBV5-3|TRBJ2-2
TGTGCCAGAAGCTTCAGAGGGGGGAATACCGGGGAGCTGTTTTTT
CARSFRGGNTGELFF
>TRBD1|.|TRBV29-1|TRBJ2-5
TGCAGCGTTCTAAAGGGGGCTAGGGAGACCCAGTACTTC
CSVLKGARETQYF
>.|.|TRBV10-3|TRBJ2-5
TGTGCCATCAGTGAAAGAGGTGAAGGGTCAGAGACCCAGTACTTC
CAISERGEGSETQYF
>TRBD1|.|TRBV5-4|TRBJ2-1
TGTGCCAGCAGCTTCCAAGCGACAGGGGAGCAGTTCTTC
CASSFQATGEQFF
>.|.|TRBV19|TRBJ1-4
TGTGCCAGTAGTAACCGGGGAGGGCGGTCGAATGAAAAACTGTTTTTT
CASSNRGGRSNEKLFF
>.|.|TRBV10-3|TRBJ2-1
TGTGCCATCAGTGAGTCCCGGCCCAATGAGCAGTTCTTC
CAISESRPNEQFF
>.|.|TRBV20-1|TRBJ1-5
TGCAGTGCTAGAGGAATACAGCCCCAGCATTTT
CSARGIQPQHF
>.|.|TRBV6-5|TRBJ1-3
TGTGCCAGCAGTTCCCCTTTCTCTGGAAACACCATATATTTT
CASSSPFSGNTIYF
>.|.|TRBV30|TRBJ1-3
TGTGCCTGGAGTGGGGACTTCTCTGGAAACACCATATATTTT
CAWSGDFSGNTIYF
>.|.|TRBV2|TRBJ2-5
TGTGCCAGCAGTGATTCCTTCGGGGTGGAGACCCAGTACTTC
CASSDSFGVETQYF
>TRBD2|.|TRBV9|TRBJ2-1
TGTGCCAGCAGCGTACGGGGGGTTTCCTACAATGAGCAGTTCTTC
CASSVRGVSYNEQFF
>.|.|TRBV27|TRBJ1-5
TGTGCCAGCAGTTTGTTGAATCAGCCCCAGCATTTT
CASSLLNQPQHF
>.|.|TRBV27|TRBJ2-3
TGTGCCAGCTGGAGGACAGCAACAAAGGCGGATACGCAGTATTTT
CASWRTATKADTQYF
>TRBD2|.|TRBV7-9|TRBJ2-5
TGTGCCAGCCTCTGGACTAGCGGGGCCCAAGAGACCCAGTACTTC
CASLWTSGAQETQYF
>.|.|TRBV4-1|TRBJ2-7
TGCGCCAGCAGCCAAGTACTGGGGACGAGAGACGAGCAGTACTTC
CASSQVLGTRDEQYF
>TRBD1|few|TRBV4-1|TRBJ2-7
TGCGCCAGCAGCCACCTGACAGGGTTCGAGCAGTACTTC
CASSHLTGFEQYF
>TRBD1|.|TRBV6-5|TRBJ2-7
TGTGCCAGCAGTCCCGGGACAGGGGTCGAGCAGTACTTC
CASSPGTGVEQYF
>TRBD1|.|TRBV18|TRBJ1-5
TGTGCCAGCTCGTTACAGGGGGCTACTCAGCCCCAGCATTTT
CASSLQGATQPQHF
>.|.|TRBV4-1|TRBJ2-1
TGCGCCAGCAGCCAAGTGGGGACCCCCAATGAGCAGTTCTTC
CASSQVGTPNEQFF
>.|few|TRBV7-9|TRBJ1-6
TGTGCCAGCAGCTTAGCGGGGGGCGCAGGCTCACCCCTCCACTTT
CASSLAGGAGSPLHF
>.|.|TRBV19|TRBJ1-1
TGTGCCAGTAGTATGTGGGCTGAAGCTTTCTTT
CASSMWAEAFF
>.|.|TRBV11-3|TRBJ2-2
TGTGCCAGCAGCTTAGATATGGCCGCCGGGGAGCTGTTTTTT
CASSLDMAAGELFF